Presented here are 6 T cell receptor beta chains from one specimen sequenced in a study of breast tumors, draining lymph nodes, adjacent tissues. TCRdb re-analysed the multiplex PCR reads in MiXCR, keeping a single row per CDR3 protein. The table lists some 130,000 distinct CDR3 sequences, 20% of them singletons. The lymph nodes were axillary draining lymph nodes from breast cancer patients. Sequencing input: axillary lymph node tissue. The receptors come from a female donor with breast cancer. Some clones in this sample may be carry-over from other donors' samples.

A note on this clonotype: A much bigger clone sits one base away, suggesting this may be a read error. This chain connects TRBV6-5 to TRBJ2-3, with TRBD2 matching over 8 bases. Germline values: CDR1 MNHEY, CDR2 SVGAGI. The CDR3 runs to 12 residues. V dropped 5 bases and J dropped 10; count of bases not matched to a gene: 5. CDR3 sequence (DNA): TGTGCCAGCAGTGCACTAGCGGATGCGCAGTATTTT. Translation: CASSALADAQYF.

This clonotype was observed at least ten times. This rearrangement joins TRBV5-1 to TRBJ2-3, with a possible D match to TRBD1 (6 bases). This CDR3 spans 16 amino acids. The germline gives CDR1 SGHRS, CDR2 YFSETQ. Trimming removed 4 bases at V and 2 bases at J, with 17 bases between. The CDR3 here is CASSLLLRGYTDTQYF. CDR3 sequence (DNA): TGCGCCAGCAGCCTCCTCTTGAGGGGGTACACAGATACGCAGTATTTT.

This clonotype has at least ten counts. The chain uses TRBV20-1 and TRBJ2-3; perhaps D is TRBD1 or TRBD2 (7 bases each). The CDR3 is made up of 14 amino acids. Per the germline V gene, CDR1 is DFQATT and CDR2 is SNEGSKA (reference sequence). V gave up 6 bases and J gave up 2 bases, with 15 bases separating them. In nucleotides, the CDR3 is TGCAGTGCCCCCCAGGGGGGGTCCACAGATACGCAGTATTTT. Protein sequence: CSAPQGGSTDTQYF.

This clonotype was recorded at least ten times. V and J are TRBV27 and TRBJ2-7; 8 nucleotides agree with TRBD2. This CDR3 region has 17 residues. Germline trimming cut 0 bases from V and 2 bases from J; bases unmatched to any gene: 9. Germline values: CDR1 MNHEY, CDR2 SMNVEV (reference sequence). The CDR3 region is CASSLSSPSGRPYEQYF. The CDR3 bases are TGTGCCAGCAGTTTATCTTCCCCTAGCGGGCGACCCTACGAGCAGTACTTC.

This clonotype was recorded many times. The chain employs TRBV20-1 and TRBJ2-1, with 13 bases lining up with TRBD2. The germline gives CDR1 DFQATT, CDR2 SNEGSKA (reference sequence). The V gene end was trimmed by 6 bases and the J gene end by 8 bases; junction bases not matched to a gene: 19. This CDR3 region has 18 residues. The CDR3 coding sequence is TGCAGTGCCCCACCGGGACGGTGGACTAGCGGGAGTCTCGATGAGCAGTTCTTC. Protein product: CSAPPGRWTSGSLDEQFF.

This clonotype is deemed medium-sized. This chain joins TRBV12-3 or TRBV12-4 and TRBJ2-7, with D unresolved. V gave up 2 bases and J gave up 3 bases, with 8 bases separating them. The CDR3 is 13 amino acids. The CDR3 coding sequence is TGTGCCAGCAGTTTATTTTGGCACTACGAGCAGTACTTC. Its translation is CASSLFWHYEQYF.